This TCR beta chain was recovered during a study of neurological immune-mediated disorders. This CDR3 has 13 amino acids. Germline CDR1 reads LGHDT; CDR2 reads YNNKEL (reference sequence). The study built unsorted libraries from 2 million PBMCs kept at -80 C. Study-level points and caveats: Subjects shared no identical expanded-clone CDR3 amino acid sequences, suggesting private TCR-beta repertoires in all groups. Whereas HTLV-1-associated myelopathy showed the most TCR clonal expansion, multiple sclerosis showed the least, with levels below those of healthy controls.

From 15-18 subjects, every sequencing run obtained over 190 million TCR-beta sequences. TCRdb redid the calling of the 5' RACE reads with MiXCR, one entry per CDR3 protein. The sample has about 59,000 distinct CDR3 sequences; approximately 12% are singletons. Details on this clonotype: Antigen specificity is unknown. The junction departs from the called germline gene at one end, perhaps through a read error.

The chain recombines TRBV3-1 with TRBJ2-7; no clear D. Material for sequencing was PBMCs. This TCR was recovered from a woman aged 55-70 years with HTLV-1-associated myelopathy (HAM/TSP). The CDR3 DNA follows: TGTGCCATCAGCAAAGGCACAGCCTACGAGCAGTACTTC. Protein product: CAISKGTAYEQYF.